Following are 8 T cell receptor beta chains from one sample sequenced in a study of OX40 agonist ivuxolimab in advanced cancers. TCRdb keeps only in-frame clones here, not all; method: immunoSEQ multiplex PCR. The table includes more than 9,000 clones, around three quarters detected once. Specimen: CD4+ or CD8+ T cells sorted from blood, collected in a trial of the OX40 agonist ivuxolimab. The receptors were gathered from an adult with an advanced solid tumor such as melanoma, head and neck, liver or kidney cancer.

The J gene is TRBJ1-5, the V gene TRBV2; TRBD1 matches 7 bases. Germline assignment: CDR1 SNHLY and CDR2 FYNNEI. CDR3 length: 17 residues. The junction had 11 bases not matched to a gene; V was cut back by 6 bases and J by 0 bases. The CDR3, as DNA: TGTGCCAGCAGGGAGGGGACAGCGAGTTATAGCAATCAGCCCCAGCATTTT. This gives the protein CASREGTASYSNQPQHF. Full variable domain (remainder filled in from reference TRBV2 and TRBJ1-5): EPEVTQTPSHQVTQMGQEVILRCVPISNHLYFYWYRQILGQKVEFLVSFYNNEISEKSEIFDDQFSVERPDGSNFTLKIRSTKLEDSAMYFCASREGTASYSNQPQHFGDGTRLSIL.

V is TRBV4-3 and J is TRBJ2-7; tentatively, D is TRBD2 (6 bases). The CDR3 length is 17 residues. V was cut by 3 bases and J by 2 bases, with 20 bases left in between. The germline CDR1 and CDR2 sequences are LGHNA and YSLEER. Here the CDR3 reads CASSQAELSGSTYEQYF. In DNA, the CDR3 is TGCGCCAGCAGCCAGGCTGAGCTTAGCGGAAGCACCTACGAGCAGTACTTC.

This clone was seen a few times. This chain links TRBV7-9 with TRBJ1-3; a weak D match, TRBD1 (5 bases). The length of the CDR3 is 14 residues. CDR1 and CDR2 (germline): SEHNR, FQNEAQ (reference sequence). V dropped 5 bases and J dropped 1 base, with 9 bases sitting between them. CDR3 protein: CASSPRDSGNTIYF. The CDR3 DNA reads TGTGCCAGCAGCCCCAGGGATTCTGGAAACACCATATATTTT.

The CDR3 DNA follows: TGTGCCAGCAGTTTGCCAGGGGGTTTCTATGGCTACACCTTC. Protein product: CASSLPGGFYGYTF. V and J are TRBV28 and TRBJ1-2, with 7 positions matching TRBD1. From germline, CDR1 is MDHEN and CDR2 SYDVKM. The CDR3 has 14 residues. V was pared by 3 bases and J by 4 bases, with 5 bases of the junction left unmatched.

This clone was picked up a small number of times. CDR3 coding DNA: TGTGCCAGCAGCTCCCAAATAGCGGGAGGGCTGTCAGATACGCAGTATTTT. Protein sequence: CASSSQIAGGLSDTQYF. The chain has TRBV7-9 and TRBJ2-3; 11 bases line up with TRBD2. The J segment lost 4 bases and the V segment lost 4 bases, leaving 10 bases of the junction unmatched. Germline V CDR1 and CDR2: SEHNR, FQNEAQ (reference sequence). The CDR3 totals 17 residues.

The gene calls are TRBV27 and TRBJ2-2; D is perhaps TRBD1 or TRBD2 (7 bases each). This CDR3 spans 14 amino acids. Germline V gene data show CDR1 as MNHEY and CDR2 as SMNVEV (reference sequence). The V end was cut by 6 bases, the J end by 5 bases, with 13 bases between. The DNA for the CDR3 is TGTGCCAGCAGGTTCAGGGGGGGAACCGGGGAGCTGTTTTTT. Translation: CASRFRGGTGELFF.

The chain couples TRBV7-6 to TRBJ2-1, with unresolved D. Germline CDR1 and CDR2: SGHVS and FNYEAQ. V was trimmed by 1 base and J by 5 bases, leaving 12 bases between them. The CDR3 length is 15 residues. The CDR3 reads CASSLEMARHNEQFF. The CDR3 DNA sequence: TGTGCCAGCAGCTTAGAGATGGCTCGACACAATGAGCAGTTCTTC.

The sample holds a few counts of this clone. The chain recombines TRBV5-6 with TRBJ1-2, with D possibly being TRBD1 (6 bases). In germline, CDR1 is SGHDT, CDR2 YYEEEE. V was clipped by 4 bases and J by 4 bases, with 14 bases between them. The CDR3 consists of 14 residues. The CDR3 bases are TGTGCCAGCAGCGGGCAGGACAGAGTCTATGGCTACACCTTC. It codes for CASSGQDRVYGYTF.